A single sample is the source of the 31 T cell receptor beta chains below, sequenced in a study of CD8+CD57+ T cells in acquired aplastic anemia. The template for TCR beta VDJ and CDR3 sequence profiling was genomic DNA. TCRdb ran MiXCR on the reads and lists one entry per CDR3 protein. The sample has 250,000 to 350,000 distinct CDR3 sequences, 56% seen once; the top ten hold less than 10%. What was sequenced was sorted CD4+, CD8+, or CD8+CD57+ T cells (not recorded which) from PBMCs. The receptors here all came from a human donor with severe aplastic anemia or a healthy control (not recorded which).

This clonotype showed up just once. V gene TRBV6-1 combines with J gene TRBJ1-3; 9 positions match TRBD1. V gave up 4 bases and J gave up 2 bases; unmatched junction bases: 3. The CDR3 is made up of 15 amino acids. Germline-derived CDR1 and CDR2 are MNHNS and SASEGT. Written as DNA, the CDR3 is TGTGCCAGCAGTGCTAACAGGGGGCCTGGAAACACCATATATTTT. Translating gives CASSANRGPGNTIYF.

This clonotype was detected once. The chain is built from TRBV9 and TRBJ1-6; D possibly corresponds to TRBD1 (5 bases). Deletions cut 2 bases from V and 9 bases from J, with 15 bases between. This CDR3 comprises 15 residues. Germline V gene sequence: CDR1 SGDLS, CDR2 YYNGEE. The chain's CDR3 is CASSVTGARGSPLHF. The CDR3 nucleotides are TGTGCCAGCAGCGTGACCGGGGCCCGGGGTTCACCCCTCCACTTT.

This clonotype was recorded only once. As DNA, the CDR3 is TGTGCCATCAGTGGGTCTCAAGCGGGAGTTGGGGAGCAGTACTTC. Its protein product is CAISGSQAGVGEQYF. The rearrangement joins TRBV10-3 to TRBJ2-7; 8 nucleotides agree with TRBD2. CDR1 ENHRY and CDR2 SYGVKD come from the germline V gene. There are 15 residues in the CDR3. J gave up 7 bases and V 4 bases, and 12 bases lay outside the gene matches.

In this sample, this clonotype turned up many times. The CDR3 region has the DNA TGTGCCAGCACCGCCAGGGAGTCAGGCAATCAGCCCCAGCATTTT. It specifies CASTARESGNQPQHF. The chain recombines TRBV6-1 with TRBJ1-5, with a possible D match to TRBD1 (5 bases). V gave up 7 bases and J gave up 2 bases, with 15 bases separating them. The CDR3 has 15 residues. CDR1 is MNHNS and CDR2 is SASEGT in the germline V gene.

The table lists this clonotype with many counts. This chain joins TRBV12-3 or TRBV12-4 and TRBJ2-7; 12 bases fit TRBD1. The CDR3 runs to 15 residues. J lost 4 bases, V lost 6 bases, and 7 bases had no gene match. The CDR3 DNA reads as TGTGCCAGCAGCCTCGGGACAGGGGGCTTGTACGAGCAGTACTTC. Translation gives CASSLGTGGLYEQYF.

The chain has TRBV20-1 and TRBJ2-7, with 9 bases lining up with TRBD2. From germline, CDR1 is DFQATT and CDR2 SNEGSKA (reference sequence). V shed 1 base, J shed 5 bases, and the junction held 3 bases outside the gene matches. The CDR3 is 13 amino acids. The CDR3 nucleotides are TGCAGTGCTAGAGTACTAGCGGGCGACGAGCAGTACTTC. Translating gives CSARVLAGDEQYF.

The chain combines TRBV7-9 with TRBJ2-5; D is undetermined. This CDR3 has 13 residues. CDR1 is SEHNR and CDR2 is FQNEAQ in the germline V gene (reference sequence). Trimming removed 7 bases from V and 5 bases from J, with 14 bases in between. CDR3: CASIPSGRETQYF. The CDR3 DNA is TGTGCCAGCATCCCTTCCGGTAGGGAGACCCAGTACTTC.

In this sample, this clonotype turned up many times. DNA for the CDR3: TGTGCCAGCAGCCAAGATCGAGCGGGGGATGAGCAGTTCTTC. Translated: CASSQDRAGDEQFF. This sequence joins TRBV4-2 and TRBJ2-1; 8 bases fit TRBD2. The germline gives CDR1 LGHNA, CDR2 YNFKEQ. This CDR3 has 14 amino acids. The J segment lost 8 bases and the V segment lost 0 bases, leaving 3 bases of the junction unmatched.

A note on this clonotype: The junction departs from germline at one end; a sequencing error may be responsible. The rearrangement joins TRBV9 to TRBJ2-5; D gene uncertain. This CDR3 is built from 14 residues. Germline V gene sequence: CDR1 SGDLS, CDR2 YYNGEE. As DNA, the CDR3 is TGTGCCAGCAGCGTAGTAGTTTCCTACAATGAGCAGTCCTTC. The encoded protein is CASSVVVSYNEQSF.

The chain couples TRBV20-1 to TRBJ1-3; 8 bases map to TRBD1. Germline CDR1 and CDR2: DFQATT and SNEGSKA (reference sequence). J lost 2 bases, V lost 5 bases, and 5 bases had no gene match. This CDR3 contains 14 residues. In DNA form, the CDR3 reads TGCAGTGCTGTCCAACAGGGGGCTGGAAACACCATATATTTT. Translated, it gives CSAVQQGAGNTIYF.

The rearrangement links TRBV9 to TRBJ1-5; tentatively, D is TRBD1 (5 bases). Germline V gene data show CDR1 as SGDLS and CDR2 as YYNGEE. Trimming took off 9 bases at V and 0 bases at J, with 10 bases between the two ends. This CDR3 contains 13 residues. CDR3 nucleotide sequence: TGTGCCAACGGGGGGGTTAGCAATCAGCCCCAGCATTTT. Translated, it gives CANGGVSNQPQHF.

V is TRBV20-1 and J is TRBJ2-3; 12 bases line up with TRBD2. The CDR3 is made up of 17 amino acids. Germline-derived CDR1 and CDR2 are DFQATT and SNEGSKA (reference sequence). V lost 2 bases to trimming and J lost 4 bases; unmatched junction nucleotides: 10. DNA for the CDR3: TGCAGTGCTAGACCCACCTTGACTAGCGGGGGTTCAGATACGCAGTATTTT. Translation gives CSARPTLTSGGSDTQYF.

This clonotype appeared many times. The chain carries TRBV7-3 and TRBJ2-1; D not certain. V lost 1 base, J lost 8 bases, and 12 bases lay in between. Per the germline V gene, CDR1 is SGHTA and CDR2 is FQGTGA. This CDR3 is built from 14 residues. DNA for the CDR3: TGTGCCAGCAGCTTAAACCCACAGTACGATGAGCAGTTCTTC. Translation: CASSLNPQYDEQFF.

This clonotype was detected many times. The chain recombines TRBV5-1 with TRBJ1-5, with unresolved D. The CDR3 runs to 13 residues. The V and J ends lost 3 bases and 5 bases respectively, with 9 bases between them. The V gene's germline CDR1 is SGHRS and CDR2 YFSETQ. The CDR3 reads CASSSSGDQPQHF. In nucleotides, the CDR3 is TGCGCCAGCAGCTCTTCGGGAGATCAGCCCCAGCATTTT.

The rearrangement uses TRBV2 and TRBJ2-3; no clear D. V was pared by 4 bases and J by 0 bases, with 8 bases between. The CDR3 covers 14 residues. Germline V gene sequence: CDR1 SNHLY, CDR2 FYNNEI. The CDR3 is CASSVLSSTDTQYF. The CDR3 DNA reads TGTGCCAGCAGTGTTCTGTCTAGCACAGATACGCAGTATTTT.

At least ten counts were recorded for this clonotype. V usage is TRBV4-2 and J usage is TRBJ2-5; no clear D. V lost 0 bases and J lost 5, with 10 bases in between. Per germline, CDR1 LGHNA and CDR2 YNFKEQ. The CDR3 consists of 14 residues. The CDR3 region has the DNA TGTGCCAGCAGCCAAGAAGGATCCGCGGAGACCCAGTACTTC. Translation: CASSQEGSAETQYF.

There are many counts of this clonotype. This rearrangement joins TRBV3-1 to TRBJ1-6, with a tentative D call TRBD1 (5 bases). V lost 3 bases and J 1 base, leaving 10 bases between the germline ends. This CDR3 contains 16 residues. The germline V gene has CDR1 LGHDT and CDR2 YNNKEL (reference sequence). CDR3 in DNA: TGTGCCAGCAGCCAGTCAGGGAGGTCCTATAATTCACCCCTCCACTTT. This encodes CASSQSGRSYNSPLHF.

This chain joins TRBV7-9 and TRBJ2-6; no clear D gene. The CDR3 loop spans 19 amino acids. Trimming left V 5 bases short and J 0 bases short, with 20 bases between. The V gene's germline CDR1 is SEHNR and CDR2 FQNEAQ (reference sequence). The CDR3 DNA reads as TGTGCCAGCAGCCCCCCGTGGTTCGGTCACAGCTCTGGGGCCAACGTCCTGACTTTC. It translates to CASSPPWFGHSSGANVLTF.

The gene calls are TRBV28 and TRBJ1-5; 10 bases are a match to TRBD1. The trim removed 6 bases at V and 6 bases at J, leaving 11 bases unmatched. Per the germline V gene, CDR1 is MDHEN and CDR2 is SYDVKM. This CDR3 has 16 amino acids. CDR3 sequence reads: CASRAGGQGIGQPQHF. CDR3 in DNA: TGTGCCAGCAGGGCGGGGGGACAGGGGATAGGTCAGCCCCAGCATTTT.

The sample holds many counts of this clonotype. This chain links TRBV10-3 with TRBJ2-2; D gene ambiguous. CDR3 length equals 11 residues. CDR1 is ENHRY, CDR2 SYGVKD, per germline. V was trimmed by 3 bases and J by 7 bases, leaving 3 bases between them. CDR3 nucleotide sequence: TGTGCCATCAGTGATATCGGGGAGCTGTTTTTT. Translating gives CAISDIGELFF.

The V and J genes are TRBV7-9 and TRBJ1-5, with D possibly being TRBD1 (5 bases). V dropped 1 base and J dropped 0 bases, with 16 bases sitting between them. This CDR3 is built from 18 residues. The germline V gene encodes CDR1 SEHNR and CDR2 FQNEAQ (reference sequence). This chain's CDR3 is CASSLVNSGQYSNQPQHF. The CDR3 DNA follows: TGTGCCAGCAGCTTAGTTAACTCTGGACAATATAGCAATCAGCCCCAGCATTTT.

The chain combines TRBV10-3 with TRBJ2-7, with D possibly being TRBD1 (6 bases). V lost 0 bases to trimming and J lost 5 bases, with 17 bases between them. The CDR3 has 16 residues. CDR1 ENHRY and CDR2 SYGVKD come from the germline V gene. CDR3 in amino acids: CAISESSGAPFNEQYF. In DNA, the CDR3 is TGTGCCATCAGTGAGTCGTCAGGGGCCCCCTTTAACGAGCAGTACTTC.

Only a few counts were recorded for this clonotype. V usage is TRBV30 and J usage is TRBJ2-3, with a possible D match to TRBD1 (6 bases). The CDR3 is 14 residues long. Germline V gives CDR1 GTSNPN, CDR2 SVGIG (reference sequence). V gave up 0 bases and J gave up 6 bases, with 13 bases separating them. The CDR3 DNA sequence: TGTGCCTGGAGTGTAGGGGGTTTCGGGGATACGCAGTATTTT. Translated: CAWSVGGFGDTQYF.

The rearrangement links TRBV2 to TRBJ2-7, with 7 bases fitting TRBD2. V shed 6 bases and J 0 bases; nucleotides not matched to a gene: 11. Germline CDR1 is SNHLY and CDR2 is FYNNEI. The CDR3 length is 16 residues. The CDR3 loop reads CASSRAGEKSSYEQYF. Written as DNA, the CDR3 is TGTGCCAGCAGCCGCGCGGGGGAGAAGAGCTCCTACGAGCAGTACTTC.

The genes are TRBV5-6 and TRBJ2-1; D possibly corresponds to TRBD2 (6 bases). Germline CDR1 SGHDT, CDR2 YYEEEE. This CDR3 has 15 residues. Trimming shortened V by 3 bases and J by 4 bases, and 14 bases separated the two germline ends. Written as DNA, the CDR3 is TGTGCCAGCAGCTCGGAGGGTGCGGGGTACAATGAGCAGTTCTTC. Protein: CASSSEGAGYNEQFF.

The sample holds many counts of this clonotype. The chain combines TRBV4-3 with TRBJ2-7, with 9 bases lining up with TRBD2. V lost 0 bases to trimming and J lost 6 bases; unmatched junction nucleotides: 9. Germline assignment: CDR1 LGHNA and CDR2 YSLEER. The CDR3 contains 16 residues. The CDR3 spells CASSQDSRAGGPEQYF. The CDR3 nucleotides are TGCGCCAGCAGCCAAGATAGCCGGGCGGGGGGGCCCGAGCAGTACTTC.

This clonotype was counted once. This CDR3 is missing its conserved last phenylalanine or tryptophan, likely due to a read error. The V and J genes are TRBV25-1 and TRBJ1-6, with D possibly being TRBD1 (5 bases). Germline V gives CDR1 MGHDK, CDR2 SYGVNS. The CDR3 consists of 12 residues. The CDR3 sequence is CASRTAYSLLHL. The CDR3 DNA follows: TGTGCCAGCAGGACAGCCTATTCACTCCTCCACCTT.

This clonotype was seen a handful of times. V gene TRBV7-3 combines with J gene TRBJ2-2; D is uncertain. The CDR3 sequence is 13 residues long. Germline CDR1 is SGHTA and CDR2 is FQGTGA. The germline V and J ends were trimmed by 3 bases and 6 bases, with 8 bases remaining between them. In DNA form, the CDR3 reads TGTGCCAGCAGCTTCCAGTTGTCCGGGGAGCTGTTTTTT. Translation gives CASSFQLSGELFF.

This clonotype was counted a few times. The chain combines TRBV24-1 with TRBJ2-7, with TRBD1 identical over 7 bases. Trimming at V came to 2 bases and at J to 3 bases, leaving 0 bases not matched to a gene. In germline, CDR1 is KGHDR, CDR2 SFDVKD. The length of the CDR3 is 13 residues. The CDR3 loop is CATSDWDSYEQYF. The CDR3 DNA is TGTGCCACCAGTGATTGGGACAGCTACGAGCAGTACTTC.

This clonotype was seen at least ten times. The chain recombines TRBV20-1 with TRBJ2-5; 11 bases line up with TRBD2. The junction had 8 bases not matched to a gene; V was cut back by 6 bases and J by 11 bases. This CDR3 is 12 amino acids long. The germline V gene has CDR1 DFQATT and CDR2 SNEGSKA (reference sequence). CDR3 in DNA: TGCAGTGCCGTCCGTAGCGGGGGGGGTCAGTACTTC. Encoded protein: CSAVRSGGGQYF.

The rearrangement joins TRBV7-2 to TRBJ2-3; 12 nucleotides match TRBD2. V lost 1 base and J lost 3; bases outside the gene matches: 8. The CDR3 extends over 18 amino acids. The germline V gene has CDR1 SGHTA and CDR2 FQGNSA. For the CDR3, the DNA is TGTGCCAGCAGCTTAGGTCGTCGACTAGCGGGGGTAACAGATACGCAGTATTTT. Translation gives CASSLGRRLAGVTDTQYF.